The source of this T cell receptor (beta chain) is a study of blood T cell repertoires in COVID-19. Background on the study: Sites in the United States, Italy and Spain provided acute and convalescent COVID-19 samples. PBMCs, B-cell-depleted T cells, or T cells provided the cDNA or gDNA that made up the material.

V lost 5 bases and J lost 0; bases outside the gene matches: 3. The CDR3 spans 14 residues. Germline V lookup: CDR1 SGHTA, CDR2 FQGNSA. This table comes from immunoSEQ multiplex PCR, and its TCRdb copy is limited to in-frame clones, with some not included. Of 200,000 or so clones in the sample, around 79% were seen once. The table lists this clone with a count of one. The source material was peripheral blood. V is TRBV7-2 and J is TRBJ1-1; TRBD1 matches 7 bases. This receptor was identified in a man aged 60 to 75 with active or convalescent COVID-19. CDR3 in DNA: TGTGCCAGCAGCGCCGGACAGGTGAACACTGAAGCTTTCTTT. It translates to CASSAGQVNTEAFF.